This paragraph reports one T cell receptor (beta chain). What it binds is not known. V shed 0 bases, J shed 9 bases, and the junction held 12 bases outside the gene matches. CDR1 SGHRS and CDR2 YFSETQ come from the germline V gene. The CDR3 runs 16 residues. Assay: immunoSEQ multiplex PCR; the TCRdb copy retains only in-frame clones and omits some. The sample holds 550,000 to 650,000 clones; approximately 96% are singletons and the top ten take about 0.12%. It was CD45RO-negative cells, positively selected for CCR7, that made up naive CD8 cells, with terminally differentiated effector memory CD45RA+ cells excluded. This entry comes from a study of shared clonotypes between healthy human individuals. Study overall: Three plates each covered CD4 naive and memory; CD8 naive two, CD8 memory one. The study, taken as a whole, reports: In this cohort, only blood was sampled, and tissue repertoires likely differ. Several donors held about 5% of naive CD4 clonotypes in common. The study found lower generation probabilities in non-shared clonotypes than in those shared by all four donors.

The chain carries TRBV5-1 and TRBJ2-1; TRBD2 matches 7 bases. The sample taken for sequencing was naive CD8+ T cells sorted from blood. This TCR was sampled from a woman in her 30s in good health. This chain's CDR3 is CASSLVGNAAGFEQFF. Written as DNA, the CDR3 is TGCGCCAGCAGCTTGGTAGGTAATGCAGCGGGATTTGAGCAGTTCTTC.